Listed here are 20 T cell receptor beta chains from one sample, sequenced in a study of T cells after yellow fever vaccination. TCRdb re-analysed the 5' RACE reads in MiXCR, keeping a single row per CDR3 protein. Here the sample spans under 600,000 distinct CDR3 sequences, approximately 12% being singletons. The sequencing used PBMCs, collected on the day of the yellow fever booster vaccination. Every receptor here comes from a young man who received the YFV17D yellow fever vaccine.

The chain links TRBV20-1 to TRBJ2-1, with 14 bases aligning to TRBD2. CDR1 is DFQATT and CDR2 is SNEGSKA in the germline V gene (reference sequence). J gave up 4 bases and V 3 bases, and 14 bases lay outside the gene matches. The CDR3 is 19 amino acids. The DNA for the CDR3 is TGCAGTGCTAGTAGCCCGGGACTAGCGGGAGCAGTTTGGTACAATGAGCAGTTCTTC. As protein: CSASSPGLAGAVWYNEQFF.

V and J are TRBV7-2 and TRBJ2-7, with D maybe TRBD2 (5 bases). This CDR3 has 13 amino acids. Trimming cost V 5 bases and J 2 bases, with 10 bases left between them. Germline V gives CDR1 SGHTA, CDR2 FQGNSA. The CDR3 is CASSPTTTYEQYF. The CDR3 region has the DNA TGTGCCAGCAGCCCGACTACAACCTACGAGCAGTACTTC. The full variable domain, its missing parts supplied by reference TRBV7-2 and TRBJ2-7, is GAGVSQSPSNKVTEKGKDVELRCDPISGHTALYWYRQSLGQGLEFLIYFQGNSAPDKSGLPSDRFSAERTGGSVSTLTIQRTQQEDSAVYLCASSPTTTYEQYFGPGTRLTVT.

This clonotype showed up just once. The junction departs from the called germline gene at one end, perhaps through a read error. The chain carries TRBV7-7 and TRBJ2-7; 7 bases fit TRBD2. Germline V CDR1 and CDR2: SSHAT, FNYEAQ (reference sequence). This CDR3 has 15 residues. In DNA form, the CDR3 reads TGTGCTAGCAGCTTAGGGGAGGGCGTGGTATACGAGCAGTACTTC. It yields the protein CASSLGEGVVYEQYF.

This clonotype has only a few counts. This chain uses TRBV14 with TRBJ2-2, with TRBD1 as a possible D gene (5 bases). Trimming pared 8 bases from V and 0 bases from J, leaving 19 bases between. This CDR3 has 17 amino acids. CDR1 is SGHDN and CDR2 is FVKESK in the germline V gene. DNA for the CDR3: TGTGCCAGCGGACGTGGAGCAGGGAAGACGAACACCGGGGAGCTGTTTTTT. Protein: CASGRGAGKTNTGELFF.

This chain links TRBV7-8 with TRBJ1-3, with TRBD1 identical over 8 bases. With V trimmed by 5 bases and J by 4 bases, 10 bases remained unmatched. CDR3 length: 16 residues. The V gene's germline CDR1 is SGHVS and CDR2 FQNEAQ. CDR3 in amino acids: CASSSGQGFLGNTIYF. DNA of the CDR3: TGTGCCAGCAGCAGCGGACAGGGCTTCCTGGGAAACACCATATATTTT.

J is TRBJ2-3 and V is TRBV30, with a possible D match to TRBD1 (5 bases). V was clipped by 5 bases and J by 0 bases, with 15 bases between them. The CDR3 sequence is 15 residues long. Looked up from germline, CDR1 is GTSNPN and CDR2 is SVGIG (reference sequence). This CDR3 reads CAWGGGHLSTDTQYF. CDR3 coding DNA: TGTGCCTGGGGTGGCGGACATCTAAGCACAGATACGCAGTATTTT.

This CDR3 is CASVLLGDGELFF. In nucleotides, the CDR3 is TGTGCCAGCGTCCTACTAGGTGACGGGGAGCTGTTTTTT. The rearrangement uses TRBV7-9 and TRBJ2-2, with TRBD2 as a possible D gene (5 bases). The CDR3 length is 13 residues. The germline V gene encodes CDR1 SEHNR and CDR2 FQNEAQ (reference sequence). Trimming pared 8 bases from V and 7 bases from J, leaving 14 bases between.

There are a few counts of this clonotype. This rearrangement joins TRBV20-1 to TRBJ2-3; D not certain. V was shortened by 5 bases and J by 4 bases, with 10 bases between the two germline ends. The germline CDR1 and CDR2 sequences are DFQATT and SNEGSKA (reference sequence). The CDR3 loop spans 12 amino acids. CDR3 amino acids: CSAPTGADTQYF. CDR3 in DNA: TGCAGTGCTCCTACTGGCGCAGATACGCAGTATTTT.

The rearrangement uses TRBV9 and TRBJ2-3; 8 bases line up with TRBD2. With 6 bases clipped from V and 0 bases from J, the junction kept 6 bases outside the gene matches. The CDR3 has 15 amino acids. The germline V gene has CDR1 SGDLS and CDR2 YYNGEE. The CDR3, as DNA: TGTGCCAGCAACCACAGCGGGAGTAGCACAGATACGCAGTATTTT. Translating gives CASNHSGSSTDTQYF.

This chain joins TRBV5-1 and TRBJ2-5, with D possibly TRBD2 on 5 matching bases. This CDR3 spans 14 amino acids. V was shortened by 7 bases and J by 0 bases, with 13 bases between the two germline ends. Germline CDR1 is SGHRS and CDR2 is YFSETQ. For the CDR3, the DNA is TGCGCCAGCTTACCGGAGGACGACCAAGAGACCCAGTACTTC. Its protein is CASLPEDDQETQYF.

This clonotype was seen only a few times. This chain links TRBV7-9 with TRBJ2-1; D gene ambiguous. This CDR3 comprises 13 residues. The V end was cut by 3 bases, the J end by 6 bases, with 9 bases between. The germline CDR1 and CDR2 sequences are SEHNR and FQNEAQ (reference sequence). The CDR3 here is CASSLVASNEQFF. CDR3 coding DNA: TGTGCCAGCAGCTTGGTAGCTAGCAATGAGCAGTTCTTC.

This clonotype was counted ten times or more. This chain links TRBV20-1 with TRBJ1-2; no clear D. The CDR3 sequence is 8 residues long. Germline V gives CDR1 DFQATT, CDR2 SNEGSKA (reference sequence). The CDR3 protein is CSTNGYTF. Here the CDR3 DNA reads TGCAGCACTAATGGCTACACCTTC.

The CDR3 coding sequence is TGTGCCAGCAGCTTAGTGTGGGAGAACACCGGGGAGCTGTTTTTT. Translation: CASSLVWENTGELFF. The rearrangement links TRBV7-2 to TRBJ2-2; D unclear. V was trimmed by 1 base and J by 1 base, leaving 7 bases between them. The germline gives CDR1 SGHTA, CDR2 FQGNSA. The CDR3 loop spans 15 amino acids.

This clonotype was counted at least ten times. J is TRBJ1-6 and V is TRBV5-1; TRBD1 aligns across 7 bases. Germline V CDR1 and CDR2: SGHRS, YFSETQ. The CDR3 runs to 15 residues. Trimming took 0 bases from V and 7 from J; bases not matched to a gene: 4. CDR3 residues: CASSLAGQANSPLHF. CDR3 coding DNA: TGCGCCAGCAGCTTGGCCGGACAGGCGAATTCACCCCTCCACTTT.

This clonotype was observed a few times. The rearrangement links TRBV9 to TRBJ2-3; 11 nucleotides align to TRBD2. In germline, CDR1 is SGDLS, CDR2 YYNGEE. The CDR3 contains 17 residues. Trimming at V came to 3 bases and at J to 1 base, leaving 7 bases not matched to a gene. The CDR3 DNA follows: TGTGCCAGCAGCGATCCGACTAGCGGGAAAGGCACAGATACGCAGTATTTT. This translates into CASSDPTSGKGTDTQYF.

This chain links TRBV6-2 or TRBV6-3 with TRBJ1-5; possibly TRBD1 for D (5 bases). V lost 2 bases and J 7 bases, leaving 12 bases between the germline ends. The CDR3 extends over 14 amino acids. The germline gives CDR1 MNHEY, CDR2 SVGEGT. CDR3 in amino acids: CASSYVRVGQPQHF. The DNA of the CDR3 is TGTGCCAGCAGTTACGTCAGGGTTGGCCAGCCCCAGCATTTT.

This clonotype was recorded many times. The V gene is TRBV25-1, the J gene TRBJ2-4; 7 positions match TRBD1. J lost 15 bases, V lost 9 bases, and 14 bases had no gene match. Germline V CDR1 and CDR2: MGHDK, SYGVNS. This CDR3 is 12 amino acids long. This CDR3 is CARLAKDRIGYF. The CDR3 coding sequence is TGTGCCAGGTTAGCTAAGGACAGGATCGGGTACTTC.

CDR3 sequence reads: CASSLQVAGTSNEQFF. CDR3 bases: TGTGCCAGCAGCTTACAGGTAGCGGGAACTTCCAATGAGCAGTTCTTC. The chain employs TRBV7-9 and TRBJ2-1; 8 nucleotides agree with TRBD2. The CDR3 contains 16 residues. Per germline, CDR1 SEHNR and CDR2 FQNEAQ (reference sequence). V gave up 2 bases and J gave up 6 bases; unmatched junction bases: 9.

In nucleotides, the CDR3 is TGTGCCAGCAATCAAGAGAATCAGCCCCAGCATTTT. Amino acids: CASNQENQPQHF. J is TRBJ1-5 and V is TRBV6-2 or TRBV6-3; no clear D. V lost 7 bases to trimming and J lost 4 bases, with 8 bases between them. This CDR3 has 12 residues. Per germline, CDR1 MNHEY and CDR2 SVGEGT.

The J gene is TRBJ2-1, the V gene TRBV7-2; TRBD2 matches 11 bases. The CDR3 sequence is 16 residues long. From germline, CDR1 is SGHTA and CDR2 FQGNSA. J was trimmed by 13 bases and V by 1 base; bases with no gene match: 12. This CDR3 is CASSLEGASGRFHQFF. In DNA, the CDR3 is TGTGCCAGCAGCTTAGAAGGGGCTAGCGGGAGGTTTCATCAGTTCTTC.